These 26 T cell receptor beta chains were all obtained from the same sample, sequenced in a study of T-cell reconstitution after alpha-beta-depleted transplantation in children. Unique molecular identifiers were used to barcode this TCRbeta library. TCRdb re-analysed the PCR reads in MiXCR, keeping a single row per CDR3 protein. The sample carries 700,000 to 950,000 distinct CDR3 sequences, about 16% recorded once. This sample comprised PBMCs, mostly from graft donor cells, obtained 360 days after TCRalphabeta/CD19-depleted stem cell transplant. The receptors come from a male patient aged 10-17 years who had a stem cell transplant for acute lymphoblastic leukemia, so the T cells may come from the graft donor.

The rearrangement joins TRBV12-3 or TRBV12-4 to TRBJ2-5, with D perhaps TRBD1 (5 bases). Trimming took 3 bases from V and 5 from J, leaving 13 bases between them. The CDR3 is 14 amino acids. The CDR3 protein is CASSFWGSGETQYF. Here the CDR3 DNA reads TGTGCCAGCAGTTTCTGGGGCTCGGGCGAGACCCAGTACTTC.

There are a few counts of this clonotype. V is TRBV20-1 and J is TRBJ2-7; TRBD1 or TRBD2 may be the D gene (5 bases each). Germline CDR1 is DFQATT and CDR2 is SNEGSKA (reference sequence). This CDR3 contains 16 residues. The V end lost 2 bases, the J end lost 2 bases, and 19 bases lay between the germline ends. In DNA, the CDR3 is TGCAGTGCTAGACTCCCCGGGGACGGAAGAACCTACGAGCAGTACTTC. Amino acids: CSARLPGDGRTYEQYF.

Worth noting for this clonotype: The junction departs from the called germline gene at one end, perhaps through a read error. This chain uses TRBV5-5 with TRBJ2-7; 10 bases fit TRBD1. CDR1 and CDR2 from the germline V gene are SGHKS and YYEKEE (reference sequence). The CDR3 sequence is 12 residues long. The CDR3 nucleotides are TGTGCCAGCAGCTTCGGGGGGACAGGGGCCGACTTC. It encodes CASSFGGTGADF.

V and J are TRBV27 and TRBJ2-7; no clear D. The germline CDR1 and CDR2 sequences are MNHEY and SMNVEV (reference sequence). Trimming left V 8 bases short and J 2 bases short, with 13 bases between. The CDR3 is 13 residues long. The CDR3 here is CASSPSRTYEQYF. In nucleotides, the CDR3 is TGTGCCAGCTCGCCATCGCGAACCTACGAGCAGTACTTC.

V is TRBV7-3 and J is TRBJ1-2; maybe TRBD1 (5 bases). This CDR3 has 15 amino acids. V lost 0 bases and J lost 3, with 11 bases in between. Germline V lookup: CDR1 SGHTA, CDR2 FQGTGA. The CDR3 reads CASSLTRRVYYGYTF. CDR3 DNA: TGTGCCAGCAGCTTAACCCGCAGGGTATACTATGGCTACACCTTC. The full variable domain, its missing parts supplied by reference TRBV7-3 and TRBJ1-2, is GAGVSQTPSNKVTEKGKYVELRCDPISGHTALYWYRQSLGQGPEFLIYFQGTGAADDSGLPNDRFFAVRPEGSVSTLKIQRTERGDSAVYLCASSLTRRVYYGYTFGSGTRLTVV.

This clonotype was recorded many times. The chain combines TRBV5-5 with TRBJ1-2; 8 positions match TRBD1. The CDR3 spans 15 residues. CDR1 SGHKS and CDR2 YYEKEE come from the germline V gene (reference sequence). V lost 4 bases, J lost 3 bases, and 8 bases stayed unmatched. CDR3 sequence (DNA): TGTGCCAGCAGCCTCGGACAGGGAAAGGACTATGGCTACACCTTC. Residues: CASSLGQGKDYGYTF.

This clonotype has a handful of counts. The chain carries TRBV4-2 and TRBJ1-2; TRBD1 matches at 8 bases. This CDR3 region has 17 residues. In germline, CDR1 is LGHNA, CDR2 YNFKEQ. J lost 2 bases, V lost 0 bases, and 8 bases had no gene match. The CDR3 DNA is TGTGCCAGCAGCCAAGATCCCGCGGACAGGGCAAACTATGGCTACACCTTC. Its protein is CASSQDPADRANYGYTF.

This clonotype was recorded a few times. This chain uses TRBV7-3 with TRBJ2-7; maybe TRBD1 (7 bases). V was pared by 2 bases and J by 7 bases, with 21 bases between. This CDR3 is 16 amino acids long. Germline CDR1 reads SGHTA; CDR2 reads FQGTGA. Here the CDR3 DNA reads TGTGCCAGCAGCTTAGTAGGCGGGACAGTCTCCTCTGAGCAGTACTTC. Translation: CASSLVGGTVSSEQYF.

The chain employs TRBV2 and TRBJ2-3; perhaps TRBD1 as D (5 bases). This CDR3 is 15 amino acids long. Deletions cut 3 bases from V and 1 base from J, with 11 bases between. Germline values: CDR1 SNHLY, CDR2 FYNNEI. CDR3 residues: CASSDVGRGTDTQYF. The CDR3 DNA is TGTGCCAGCAGTGACGTTGGCAGGGGCACAGATACGCAGTATTTT.

This clonotype has at least ten counts. A junction end diverges from the germline sequence, so it may reflect a read error. This chain connects TRBV5-1 to TRBJ2-7, with D uncertain. This CDR3 is 12 amino acids long. The germline V gene encodes CDR1 SGHRS and CDR2 YFSETQ. The CDR3 bases are TGTGCCAGCAGCCTCGACCGGTACGAGCAGTACTTC. This translates into CASSLDRYEQYF.

The chain employs TRBV6-2 or TRBV6-3 and TRBJ1-5, with D tentatively TRBD1 (5 bases). Germline V lookup: CDR1 MNHEY, CDR2 SVGEGT. With 6 bases removed from V and 4 bases from J, the gap between germline ends came to 16 bases. The CDR3 runs to 15 residues. CDR3 region: CASRMISGSNQPQHF. The CDR3 nucleotides are TGTGCCAGCAGGATGATCTCAGGGTCGAATCAGCCCCAGCATTTT.

This clonotype was detected many times. This rearrangement joins TRBV27 to TRBJ2-1, with 9 bases fitting TRBD1. This CDR3 comprises 15 residues. The V gene's germline CDR1 is MNHEY and CDR2 SMNVEV (reference sequence). Losses at the gene ends were 5 bases for V and 7 bases for J; bases not matched to a gene: 9. The CDR3 protein is CASSLGTGFGNEQFF. CDR3 bases: TGTGCCAGCAGTCTCGGGACAGGGTTTGGGAATGAGCAGTTCTTC.

V usage is TRBV27 and J usage is TRBJ2-1; 8 bases are shared with TRBD1. The V and J ends lost 6 bases and 4 bases, in that order; junction bases with no gene match: 17. CDR3 length equals 18 residues. CDR1 MNHEY and CDR2 SMNVEV come from the germline V gene (reference sequence). DNA of the CDR3: TGTGCCAGCAGCCCCGGGACAGGACCAACATATTATTACAATGAGCAGTTCTTC. It translates to CASSPGTGPTYYYNEQFF.

The V call is TRBV7-9, the J call TRBJ1-1; D is ambiguous. Germline values: CDR1 SEHNR, CDR2 FQNEAQ (reference sequence). Trimming left V 0 bases short and J 1 base short, with 9 bases between. The CDR3 covers 15 residues. The CDR3 sequence is CASSLARDKNTEAFF. CDR3 in DNA: TGTGCCAGCAGCTTAGCCCGTGATAAGAACACTGAAGCTTTCTTT. Variable domain in full (rest from reference TRBV7-9 and TRBJ1-1): DTGVSQNPRHKITKRGQNVTFRCDPISEHNRLYWYRQTLGQGPEFLTYFQNEAQLEKSRLLSDRFSAERPKGSFSTLEIQRTEQGDSAMYLCASSLARDKNTEAFFGQGTRLTVV.

The chain has TRBV27 and TRBJ1-2; tentative D call: TRBD1 (5 bases). This CDR3 comprises 15 residues. CDR1 is MNHEY and CDR2 is SMNVEV in the germline V gene (reference sequence). The germline V and J ends were trimmed by 0 bases and 5 bases, with 13 bases remaining between them. The DNA of the CDR3 is TGTGCCAGCAGTTTATCGTGGGGCACTGGGTATGGCTACACCTTC. This sequence encodes CASSLSWGTGYGYTF.

This clonotype came up a few times. J is TRBJ2-3 and V is TRBV7-2, with 7 bases lining up with TRBD2. Per the germline V gene, CDR1 is SGHTA and CDR2 is FQGNSA. The junction had 6 bases not matched to a gene; V was cut back by 4 bases and J by 2 bases. The CDR3 runs 15 residues. The CDR3 DNA is TGTGCCAGCAGCTCCCGGGGGGACTACACAGATACGCAGTATTTT. Translated, it gives CASSSRGDYTDTQYF.

The chain is built from TRBV27 and TRBJ1-5; 11 nucleotides agree with TRBD1. This CDR3 contains 15 residues. The V segment lost 5 bases and the J segment 7 bases; nucleotides outside the gene matches: 7. Germline lookup yields CDR1 MNHEY and CDR2 SMNVEV (reference sequence). For the CDR3, the DNA is TGTGCCAGCAGTCCGTGGACAGGGGGCGGCCAGCCCCAGCATTTT. As protein: CASSPWTGGGQPQHF.

A few counts support this clonotype. CDR3 residues: CASSQVGQQETQYF. The CDR3 nucleotides read TGCGCCAGCAGCCAAGTGGGACAGCAAGAGACCCAGTACTTC. The chain employs TRBV4-1 and TRBJ2-5, with 7 positions matching TRBD1. Trimming removed 1 base from V and 2 bases from J; junction bases left unmatched: 1. Germline V gene sequence: CDR1 MGHRA, CDR2 YSYEKL. The CDR3 contains 14 residues.

In this sample, this clonotype turned up a few times. The chain combines TRBV9 with TRBJ2-5; TRBD1 is a possible D gene (5 bases). V lost 4 bases and J 5 bases, leaving 24 bases between the germline ends. Germline CDR1 and CDR2: SGDLS and YYNGEE. CDR3 length: 17 amino acids. CDR3 sequence reads: CASSPARLDTLWETQYF. CDR3 bases: TGTGCCAGCAGCCCCGCCCGACTGGACACCCTCTGGGAGACCCAGTACTTC.

The chain recombines TRBV7-2 with TRBJ1-1; unclear D gene. CDR1 and CDR2 from the germline V gene are SGHTA and FQGNSA. V shed 0 bases and J shed 0 bases, with 14 bases lying between them. CDR3 size: 17 residues. The CDR3: CASSLARWTALNTEAFF. CDR3 in DNA: TGTGCCAGCAGCTTAGCACGGTGGACGGCTTTGAACACTGAAGCTTTCTTT.

This clonotype was observed a few times. The rearrangement links TRBV4-1 to TRBJ1-5, with no clear D. CDR1 and CDR2 from the germline V gene are MGHRA and YSYEKL. The CDR3 is 17 residues long. Deletions cut 2 bases from V and 3 bases from J, with 17 bases between. CDR3 nucleotides: TGCGCCAGCAGCCAAAAGGAAAGGGTCAGTACCAATCAGCCCCAGCATTTT. This sequence encodes CASSQKERVSTNQPQHF.

This clonotype was seen more than once but under ten times. The rearrangement links TRBV19 to TRBJ2-1; tentative D call: TRBD1 (6 bases). In germline, CDR1 is LNHDA, CDR2 SQIVND (reference sequence). V was clipped by 6 bases and J by 8 bases, with 14 bases between them. The CDR3 has 13 amino acids. CDR3 residues: CASRPIGGDEQFF. DNA of the CDR3: TGTGCCAGTAGACCTATAGGGGGTGATGAGCAGTTCTTC.

This clonotype was detected once. This chain joins TRBV7-8 and TRBJ1-2; no definite D call. This CDR3 is 17 amino acids long. Per germline, CDR1 SGHVS and CDR2 FQNEAQ. Trimming cost V 4 bases and J 6 bases, with 24 bases left between them. The CDR3 here is CASSSTSPLANRDGYTF. Written as DNA, the CDR3 is TGTGCCAGCAGCTCGACAAGCCCCTTAGCCAATCGGGATGGCTACACCTTC.

The rearrangement joins TRBV5-1 to TRBJ1-5; TRBD1 matches at 8 bases. CDR3 length: 15 residues. V gave up 2 bases and J gave up 3 bases; unmatched junction bases: 4. Germline V gene data show CDR1 as SGHRS and CDR2 as YFSETQ. CDR3 sequence (DNA): TGCGCCAGCAGCTTACAGGGGGTGTCCAATCAGCCCCAGCATTTT. This gives the protein CASSLQGVSNQPQHF.

The chain links TRBV29-1 to TRBJ1-1; 10 bases agree with TRBD1. CDR3 size: 16 residues. The J segment lost 0 bases and the V segment lost 1 base, leaving 5 bases of the junction unmatched. Germline CDR1 and CDR2: SQVTM and ANQGSEA. For the CDR3, the DNA is TGCAGCGTTGAAGGTCAGGGACAGGGGATGAACACTGAAGCTTTCTTT. It is translated as CSVEGQGQGMNTEAFF.

This clonotype has just a few counts. V usage is TRBV7-9 and J usage is TRBJ2-7, with D perhaps TRBD1 or TRBD2 (6 bases each). The germline gives CDR1 SEHNR, CDR2 FQNEAQ (reference sequence). Trimming stripped 5 bases from V and 1 base from J, with 15 bases between. The CDR3 has 15 residues. CDR3 amino acids: CASSGKEGVSYEQYF. The CDR3 DNA sequence: TGTGCCAGCAGCGGGAAGGAGGGGGTTTCCTACGAGCAGTACTTC.